The 18 T cell receptor beta chains given below trace back to one sample, sequenced in a study of PD-L1 blockade in urothelial cancer. The protocol was immunoSEQ multiplex PCR, while the TCRdb copy is restricted to in-frame clones and leaves out a portion. The sample lists about 130,000 clones; around 84% were seen once. Stated time point: pretreatment peripheral blood. The sample in question was PBMCs, obtained around atezolizumab (anti-PD-L1) treatment. The receptors were sampled from a man aged 45 to 65 with urothelial cancer.

This chain links TRBV18 with TRBJ1-2, with D maybe TRBD1 (5 bases). The CDR3 is 16 amino acids. V was trimmed by 3 bases and J by 6 bases, leaving 20 bases between them. Germline V gives CDR1 KGHSH, CDR2 LQKENI. In DNA, the CDR3 is TGTGCCAGCTCACCGTCGGGACTCCTCTATGGAAATGGCTACACCTTC. Encoded protein: CASSPSGLLYGNGYTF.

The V and J genes are TRBV6-1 and TRBJ1-6, with 10 nucleotides matching TRBD1. Looked up from germline, CDR1 is MNHNS and CDR2 is SASEGT. V lost 11 bases, J lost 7 bases, and 8 bases stayed unmatched. The CDR3 runs 14 residues. The CDR3 sequence is CALSDRGQNSPLHF. Written as DNA, the CDR3 is TGTGCCCTCTCAGACAGGGGGCAAAATTCACCCCTCCACTTT.

DNA for the CDR3: TGTGCCAGCAAGGGCCACACCACGGGCGGGAGGTTCTCCTACAATGAGCAGTTCTTC. Protein sequence: CASKGHTTGGRFSYNEQFF. This rearrangement joins TRBV27 to TRBJ2-1; 8 bases align to TRBD2. Germline V gives CDR1 MNHEY, CDR2 SMNVEV (reference sequence). Trimming removed 7 bases from V and 0 bases from J; junction bases left unmatched: 17. The CDR3 is made up of 19 amino acids.

This chain's CDR3 is CASSLGGRVGSYEQYF. The DNA of the CDR3 is TGCGCCAGCAGCTTGGGGGGGCGGGTCGGATCCTACGAGCAGTACTTC. The chain uses TRBV5-1 and TRBJ2-7, with D tentatively TRBD1 (6 bases). In germline, CDR1 is SGHRS, CDR2 YFSETQ. The CDR3 loop spans 16 amino acids. The V and J ends lost 0 bases and 1 base respectively, with 14 bases between them.

Here the CDR3 DNA reads TGTGCCAGCAGTTACCGGGACAAATCGGTCGCTTTCTTT. Amino acids: CASSYRDKSVAFF. V gene TRBV6-5 combines with J gene TRBJ1-1; D perhaps matches TRBD1 (6 bases). There are 13 residues in the CDR3. Trimming removed 2 bases at V and 11 bases at J, with 15 bases between. Germline lookup yields CDR1 MNHEY and CDR2 SVGAGI.

CDR3 protein: CASSPAGTALKTQYF. The CDR3 nucleotides read TGTGCCAGCAGTCCAGCCGGGACAGCTCTTAAGACCCAGTACTTC. The rearrangement uses TRBV6-6 and TRBJ2-5; 7 bases align to TRBD1. With 5 bases clipped from V and 6 bases from J, the junction kept 12 bases outside the gene matches. The CDR3 runs to 15 residues. Germline lookup yields CDR1 MNHNY and CDR2 SVGAGI (reference sequence).

This clone was picked up a small number of times. The sample carries other DNA sequences with the same CDR3. The J gene is TRBJ2-7, the V gene TRBV5-4; D not certain. This CDR3 has 15 amino acids. The germline V gene has CDR1 SGHNT and CDR2 YYREEE (reference sequence). Deletions cut 0 bases from V and 0 bases from J, with 10 bases between. The CDR3 nucleotides are TGTGCCAGCAGCTTGGCCGGTGAAAGCTCCTACGAGCAGTACTTC. This codes for CASSLAGESSYEQYF.

This clone was detected only a few times. The CDR3, as DNA: TGTGCCAGCAGCTTAAGACAGGACACTGAAGCTTTCTTT. The encoded protein is CASSLRQDTEAFF. This chain connects TRBV7-9 to TRBJ1-1, with a possible D match to TRBD1 (6 bases). Trimming took off 2 bases at V and 3 bases at J, with 7 bases between the two ends. This CDR3 is 13 amino acids long. Germline CDR1 is SEHNR and CDR2 is FQNEAQ (reference sequence).

This clone was observed a single time. This chain links TRBV5-5 with TRBJ2-3, with D possibly matching TRBD2 (6 bases). Per germline, CDR1 SGHKS and CDR2 YYEKEE (reference sequence). The V end was cut by 1 base, the J end by 3 bases, with 9 bases between. This CDR3 region has 14 residues. The CDR3 loop is CASSLWLATDTQYF. The CDR3 coding sequence is TGTGCCAGCAGCTTGTGGCTAGCGACAGATACGCAGTATTTT.

The V call is TRBV5-1, the J call TRBJ2-7; 10 bases are a match to TRBD1. With 3 bases clipped from V and 6 bases from J, the junction kept 6 bases outside the gene matches. The CDR3 is made up of 14 amino acids. Germline V gene data show CDR1 as SGHRS and CDR2 as YFSETQ. In DNA, the CDR3 is TGCGCCAGCAGCTCCCCGGGACAGGGGAGCGAGCAGTACTTC. Its translation: CASSSPGQGSEQYF.

This clone appeared a single time. The V and J genes are TRBV27 and TRBJ2-7; 9 bases agree with TRBD2. This CDR3 spans 15 amino acids. V gave up 5 bases and J gave up 6 bases; unmatched junction bases: 11. Germline V gives CDR1 MNHEY, CDR2 SMNVEV (reference sequence). CDR3 in amino acids: CASSEPGLALGEQYF. CDR3 nucleotide sequence: TGTGCCAGCAGTGAGCCGGGACTAGCTCTAGGCGAGCAGTACTTC.

V and J are TRBV19 and TRBJ2-3, with no clear D. V was clipped by 4 bases and J by 5 bases, with 4 bases between them. This CDR3 has 11 residues. Germline values: CDR1 LNHDA, CDR2 SQIVND (reference sequence). This CDR3 is CASSRRDTQYF. The CDR3 nucleotides read TGTGCCAGTAGTAGGAGAGATACGCAGTATTTT.

The chain has TRBV5-1 and TRBJ2-1; 12 bases map to TRBD1. CDR3 size: 17 residues. Trimming cost V 0 bases and J 9 bases; bases outside gene matches: 10. Germline CDR1 and CDR2: SGHRS and YFSETQ. CDR3 DNA sequence: TGCGCCAGCAGCTTGGGCGGGACAGGGGGCGCAACAGGTGAGCAGTTCTTC. Amino acids: CASSLGGTGGATGEQFF.

This chain uses TRBV2 with TRBJ2-3; tentatively, D is TRBD1 (6 bases). CDR3 length: 15 amino acids. Deletions cut 4 bases from V and 5 bases from J, with 16 bases between. Germline CDR1 is SNHLY and CDR2 is FYNNEI. The CDR3 DNA reads TGTGCCAGCAGTGGGGGGCAGGGTAACGGAGATACGCAGTATTTT. This encodes CASSGGQGNGDTQYF.

This clone appeared a few times. Other DNA sequences in this sample translate to the same CDR3. The rearrangement links TRBV6-5 to TRBJ1-5; the match to TRBD1 covers 8 bases. The V gene's germline CDR1 is MNHEY and CDR2 SVGAGI. The J segment lost 2 bases and the V segment lost 4 bases, leaving 1 base of the junction unmatched. The CDR3 totals 14 residues. CDR3 amino acids: CASSWGQGNQPQHF. CDR3 sequence (DNA): TGTGCCAGCAGTTGGGGACAGGGCAATCAGCCCCAGCATTTT.

This chain connects TRBV19 to TRBJ1-4, with 11 nucleotides matching TRBD1. Germline V lookup: CDR1 LNHDA, CDR2 SQIVND (reference sequence). The CDR3 loop spans 12 amino acids. V dropped 9 bases and J dropped 8; count of bases not matched to a gene: 2. CDR3 sequence reads: CASRTGGEKLFF. CDR3 DNA sequence: TGTGCCAGCAGGACAGGGGGCGAAAAACTGTTTTTT.

The chain has TRBV6-1 and TRBJ2-7; 7 nucleotides match TRBD2. V trimming: 8 bases; J trimming: 3 bases; junction bases outside the gene matches: 1. CDR1 MNHNS and CDR2 SASEGT come from the germline V gene. The CDR3 has 11 amino acids. CDR3 nucleotide sequence: TGTGCCAGCGGGAGGGACTACGAGCAGTACTTC. Protein product: CASGRDYEQYF.

This chain links TRBV21-1 with TRBJ2-5; the DNA was not used to check the table's D call, TRBD1. TRBV21-1 is a pseudogene segment. The CDR3 spans 15 residues. CDR3 sequence (DNA): TGTGCCAGCAGCAACGAGGGGACAGCTCAAGAGACCCAGTACTTC. Its translation: CASSNEGTAQETQYF.